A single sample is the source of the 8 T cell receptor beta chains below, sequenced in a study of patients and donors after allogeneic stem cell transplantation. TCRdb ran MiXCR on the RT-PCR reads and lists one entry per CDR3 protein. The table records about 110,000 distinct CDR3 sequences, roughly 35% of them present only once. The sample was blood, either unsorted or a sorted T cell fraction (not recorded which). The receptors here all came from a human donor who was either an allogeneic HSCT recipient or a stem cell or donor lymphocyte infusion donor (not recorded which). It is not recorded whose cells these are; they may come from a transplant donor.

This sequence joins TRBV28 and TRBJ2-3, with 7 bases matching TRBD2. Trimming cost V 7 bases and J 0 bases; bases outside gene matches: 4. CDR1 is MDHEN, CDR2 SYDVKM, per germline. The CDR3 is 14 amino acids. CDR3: CASTLSGSTDTQYF. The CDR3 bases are TGTGCCAGCACTCTTAGCGGGAGCACAGATACGCAGTATTTT.

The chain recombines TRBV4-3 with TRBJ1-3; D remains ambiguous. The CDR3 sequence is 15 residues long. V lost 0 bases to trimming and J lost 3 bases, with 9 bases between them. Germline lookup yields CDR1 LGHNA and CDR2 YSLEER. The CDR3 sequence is CASSQDHSIGNTIYF. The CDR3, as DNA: TGCGCCAGCAGCCAAGATCATAGTATTGGAAACACCATATATTTT.

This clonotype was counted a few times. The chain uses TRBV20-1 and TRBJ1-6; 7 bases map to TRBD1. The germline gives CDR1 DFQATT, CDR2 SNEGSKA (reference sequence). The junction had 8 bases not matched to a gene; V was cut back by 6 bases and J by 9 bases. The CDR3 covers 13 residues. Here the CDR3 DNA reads TGCAGTGCAGGGAGGGACAGCCTTTCACCCCTCCACTTT. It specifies CSAGRDSLSPLHF.

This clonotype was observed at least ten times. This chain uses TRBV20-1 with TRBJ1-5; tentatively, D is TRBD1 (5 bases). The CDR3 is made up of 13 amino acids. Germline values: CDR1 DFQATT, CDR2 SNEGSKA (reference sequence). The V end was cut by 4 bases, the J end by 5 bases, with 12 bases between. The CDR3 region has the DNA TGCAGTGCTAATCGAGGCAGGGATCAGCCCCAGCATTTT. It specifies CSANRGRDQPQHF.

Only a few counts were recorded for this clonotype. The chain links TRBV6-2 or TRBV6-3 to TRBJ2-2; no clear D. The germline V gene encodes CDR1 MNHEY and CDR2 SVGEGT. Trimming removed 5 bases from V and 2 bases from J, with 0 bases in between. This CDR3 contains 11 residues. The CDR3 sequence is CASSNTGELFF. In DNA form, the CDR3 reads TGTGCCAGCAGTAACACCGGGGAGCTGTTTTTT.

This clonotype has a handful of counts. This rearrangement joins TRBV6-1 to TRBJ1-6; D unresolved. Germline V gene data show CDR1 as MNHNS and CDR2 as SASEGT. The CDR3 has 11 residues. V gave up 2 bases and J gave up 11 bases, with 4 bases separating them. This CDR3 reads CASSEIPPLHF. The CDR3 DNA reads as TGTGCCAGCAGTGAAATTCCACCCCTCCACTTT.

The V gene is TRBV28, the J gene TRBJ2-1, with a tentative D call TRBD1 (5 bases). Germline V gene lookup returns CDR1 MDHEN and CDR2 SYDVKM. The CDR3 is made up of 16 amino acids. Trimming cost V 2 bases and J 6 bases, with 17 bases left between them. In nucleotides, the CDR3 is TGTGCCAGCAGTTTACGGACCCGTAGGGGCTTCAATGAGCAGTTCTTC. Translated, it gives CASSLRTRRGFNEQFF.

In nucleotides, the CDR3 is TGCAGCGTCGAGCGTAGATTGAACACTGAAGCTTTCTTT. Its protein product is CSVERRLNTEAFF. The chain combines TRBV29-1 with TRBJ1-1, with D uncertain. CDR1 SQVTM and CDR2 ANQGSEA come from the germline V gene. There are 13 residues in the CDR3. V lost 6 bases and J lost 0, with 11 bases in between.